These 5 T cell receptor beta chains were sequenced from one sample in a study of T cells expressing NK-cell markers. TCRdb reprocessed the 5' RACE reads, with one entry per CDR3 protein and no DNA. This listing includes about 400,000 distinct CDR3 sequences. Sample: blood T cells: a sorted CD56 or NKG2C T cell subset, CD4+ or CD8+ T cells, or bulk PBMC T cells (not recorded which). These receptors were taken from a woman in her forties or fifties in good health.

The V gene is TRBV3-1, the J gene TRBJ2-3; the D gene TCRdb calls, TRBD1, cannot be checked with no DNA. The V gene's germline CDR1 is LGHDT and CDR2 YNNKEL (reference sequence). This CDR3 is 15 amino acids long. The CDR3 loop reads CASSPTGIIGDTQYF.

The rearrangement uses TRBV7-7 and TRBJ2-2; absent DNA, TCRdb's TRBD1 call cannot be checked. CDR1 SSHAT and CDR2 FNYEAQ come from the germline V gene (reference sequence). The CDR3 covers 16 residues. The CDR3 sequence is CASSFGQGVLDGELFF.

V gene TRBV7-6 combines with J gene TRBJ2-1. CDR3 length equals 11 residues. Germline CDR1 and CDR2: SGHVS and FNYEAQ. The CDR3 sequence: CASSLGTSYFF.

J is TRBJ2-1 and V is TRBV30; TCRdb's D gene call, TRBD1, goes unchecked for lack of DNA. Germline CDR1 and CDR2: GTSNPN and SVGIG (reference sequence). The CDR3 consists of 14 residues. The CDR3 sequence: CAWTGTGVWNEQFF.

The chain has TRBV9 and TRBJ2-1; checking the TCRdb D call of TRBD2 is not possible without DNA. Germline CDR1 reads SGDLS; CDR2 reads YYNGEE. This CDR3 region has 15 residues. The CDR3 region is CASSVVERGNNEQFF.